Below, 24 T cell receptor beta chains from the same sample are listed, as sequenced in a study of T-cell reconstitution after alpha-beta-depleted transplantation in children. The TCRbeta library was prepared with unique molecular identifiers. TCRdb independently ran MiXCR on the PCR reads; one entry per CDR3 protein. Of 70,000 to 95,000 distinct CDR3 sequences in the sample, around 15% were seen once. The sequences come from PBMCs, mostly from graft donor cells, collected 180 days after TCRalphabeta/CD19-depleted stem cell transplant. Every receptor here comes from a male patient aged 2-10 years who had a stem cell transplant for acute lymphoblastic leukemia, so the T cells may come from the graft donor.

This clonotype was seen more than once but under ten times. This rearrangement joins TRBV7-8 to TRBJ1-1, with D perhaps matching TRBD1 (5 bases). V dropped 4 bases and J dropped 6 bases, with 15 bases sitting between them. CDR1 and CDR2 from the germline V gene are SGHVS and FQNEAQ. The CDR3 length is 14 residues. This CDR3 is CASSSYGGYSEAFF. The CDR3 DNA reads TGTGCCAGCAGCTCTTACGGGGGATACTCTGAAGCTTTCTTT. Combining the CDR3 with reference TRBV7-8 and TRBJ1-1 gives the whole variable domain GAGVSQSPRYKVAKRGQDVALRCDPISGHVSLFWYQQALGQGPEFLTYFQNEAQLDKSGLPSDRFFAERPEGSVSTLKIQRTQQEDSAVYLCASSSYGGYSEAFFGQGTRLTVV.

The J gene is TRBJ2-5, the V gene TRBV20-1; D is perhaps TRBD2 (6 bases). This CDR3 is 12 amino acids long. Looked up from germline, CDR1 is DFQATT and CDR2 is SNEGSKA (reference sequence). The V and J ends lost 6 bases and 5 bases respectively, with 13 bases between them. The CDR3 DNA follows: TGCAGTGCCCCCACTAGCCTTGAGACCCAGTACTTC. Its protein product is CSAPTSLETQYF.

The J gene is TRBJ2-4, the V gene TRBV13; TRBD1 matches at 7 bases. V trimming: 4 bases; J trimming: 5 bases; junction bases outside the gene matches: 5. This CDR3 contains 14 residues. Looked up from germline, CDR1 is PRHDT and CDR2 is FYEKMQ (reference sequence). CDR3 residues: CASSSQGVENIQYF. The CDR3 nucleotides read TGTGCCAGCAGCTCTCAGGGGGTCGAAAACATTCAGTACTTC.

V and J are TRBV11-2 and TRBJ2-2; 8 bases agree with TRBD2. Germline CDR1 SGHAT, CDR2 FQNNGV. The V segment lost 0 bases and the J segment 4 bases; nucleotides outside the gene matches: 7. The CDR3 is made up of 17 amino acids. The CDR3 spells CASSLDGTRHLTGELFF. The CDR3, as DNA: TGTGCCAGCAGCTTAGACGGGACTAGACACCTCACCGGGGAGCTGTTTTTT.

This clonotype was observed a handful of times. The chain joins TRBV7-7 to TRBJ2-5; unclear D gene. In germline, CDR1 is SSHAT, CDR2 FNYEAQ (reference sequence). Deletions cut 2 bases from V and 3 bases from J, with 7 bases between. This CDR3 is built from 13 residues. The CDR3 spells CASSLRPKETQYF. In nucleotides, the CDR3 is TGTGCCAGCAGCTTAAGGCCGAAAGAGACCCAGTACTTC.

This clonotype was counted only a few times. The rearrangement joins TRBV6-5 to TRBJ1-4; no clear D. Germline lookup yields CDR1 MNHEY and CDR2 SVGAGI. The CDR3 totals 10 residues. V gave up 10 bases and J gave up 8 bases, with 8 bases separating them. CDR3 region: CAKTREKLFF. The CDR3 DNA sequence: TGTGCCAAAACACGGGAAAAACTGTTTTTT.

This clonotype came up a few times. The gene calls are TRBV10-3 and TRBJ2-7; D gene unclear. Germline V gene data show CDR1 as ENHRY and CDR2 as SYGVKD. CDR3 length equals 14 residues. The ends were cut back, 0 bases at V and 2 bases at J, with 8 bases in the middle. The CDR3 spells CAISESARTYEQYF. The CDR3 nucleotides read TGTGCCATCAGTGAGTCGGCCAGGACCTACGAGCAGTACTTC.

There are a few counts of this clonotype. This sequence joins TRBV5-1 and TRBJ2-3; 13 positions agree with TRBD2. With V trimmed by 6 bases and J by 4 bases, 8 bases remained unmatched. The length of the CDR3 is 16 residues. The germline V gene has CDR1 SGHRS and CDR2 YFSETQ. CDR3: CASTPWTSGGSDTQYF. DNA for the CDR3: TGCGCCAGCACCCCTTGGACTAGCGGGGGCTCAGATACGCAGTATTTT.

This sequence joins TRBV13 and TRBJ2-7, with 9 bases fitting TRBD1. The CDR3 is made up of 14 amino acids. V lost 5 bases to trimming and J lost 1 base; unmatched junction nucleotides: 3. The germline V gene has CDR1 PRHDT and CDR2 FYEKMQ (reference sequence). The DNA of the CDR3 is TGTGCCAGCAGCCCGACAGGGGGATCCTACGAGCAGTACTTC. Protein: CASSPTGGSYEQYF.

This clonotype was seen ten or more times. The chain couples TRBV27 to TRBJ1-2; 8 nucleotides align to TRBD1. CDR1 MNHEY and CDR2 SMNVEV come from the germline V gene (reference sequence). V shed 5 bases and J 8 bases; nucleotides not matched to a gene: 7. The CDR3 consists of 13 residues. The DNA of the CDR3 is TGTGCCAGCAGTGTCGACAGGGGAGGCGGCTACACCTTC. Translating gives CASSVDRGGGYTF.

The chain combines TRBV6-1 with TRBJ2-7, with D perhaps assigned TRBD1 or TRBD2 (6 bases each). Germline V gene sequence: CDR1 MNHNS, CDR2 SASEGT. The V end lost 6 bases, the J end lost 4 bases, and 22 bases lay between the germline ends. The CDR3 is made up of 16 amino acids. The CDR3 DNA is TGTGCCAGCAGGGGGCCGTTAGCAGGGGACTTTTACGAGCAGTACTTC. This encodes CASRGPLAGDFYEQYF.

The chain has TRBV4-3 and TRBJ2-1; perhaps TRBD1 as D (6 bases). CDR1 and CDR2 from the germline V gene are LGHNA and YSLEER. The CDR3 length is 16 residues. The V gene lost 1 base and the J gene lost 0 bases, with 10 bases spanning the gap. CDR3 residues: CASSQAGQSSYNEQFF. The CDR3 nucleotides are TGCGCCAGCAGCCAAGCTGGACAGAGCTCCTACAATGAGCAGTTCTTC.

This clonotype was detected many times. The chain is built from TRBV20-1 and TRBJ1-1, with D hard to call. V shed 1 base and J shed 5 bases, with 14 bases lying between them. The germline V gene encodes CDR1 DFQATT and CDR2 SNEGSKA (reference sequence). The CDR3 spans 14 residues. CDR3: CSARVKVAGTEAFF. Here the CDR3 DNA reads TGCAGTGCTAGAGTAAAAGTGGCGGGGACTGAAGCTTTCTTT.

The chain carries TRBV29-1 and TRBJ1-5; TRBD1 agrees at 7 bases. Germline CDR1 reads SQVTM; CDR2 reads ANQGSEA. This CDR3 has 13 amino acids. Losses at the gene ends were 6 bases for V and 4 bases for J; bases not matched to a gene: 6. In nucleotides, the CDR3 is TGCAGCGTCGGGAAGGGGGCTAATCAGCCCCAGCATTTT. Protein product: CSVGKGANQPQHF.

V is TRBV5-1 and J is TRBJ1-2; D is perhaps TRBD1 (6 bases). Germline V gene lookup returns CDR1 SGHRS and CDR2 YFSETQ. The CDR3 runs to 17 residues. Trimming took 0 bases from V and 4 from J, leaving 19 bases between them. This CDR3 reads CASSLAPRGADLYGYTF. DNA for the CDR3: TGCGCCAGCAGCTTGGCCCCCCGGGGGGCGGACCTCTATGGCTACACCTTC. The whole variable domain, filled in from reference TRBV5-1 and TRBJ1-2, reads KAGVTQTPRYLIKTRGQQVTLSCSPISGHRSVSWYQQTPGQGLQFLFEYFSETQRNKGNFPGRFSGRQFSNSRSEMNVSTLELGDSALYLCASSLAPRGADLYGYTFGSGTRLTVV.

This clonotype has just a few counts. The J gene is TRBJ1-4, the V gene TRBV7-2; D ambiguous. CDR3 length: 16 residues. Germline values: CDR1 SGHTA, CDR2 FQGNSA. V gave up 4 bases and J gave up 3 bases, with 15 bases separating them. Here the CDR3 DNA reads TGTGCCAGCAGCTCCCCCCGAGAGGCCCCTAATGAAAAACTGTTTTTT. This codes for CASSSPREAPNEKLFF.

This rearrangement joins TRBV29-1 to TRBJ2-3; 11 bases align to TRBD2. CDR3 length: 14 amino acids. V gave up 6 bases and J gave up 3 bases; unmatched junction bases: 5. Germline-derived CDR1 and CDR2 are SQVTM and ANQGSEA. The DNA for the CDR3 is TGCAGCGTCTCGACTAGCGGGGTTACAGATACGCAGTATTTT. Amino acids: CSVSTSGVTDTQYF.

This clonotype was detected a few times. This rearrangement joins TRBV5-1 to TRBJ2-7, with a possible D match to TRBD1 (6 bases). Looked up from germline, CDR1 is SGHRS and CDR2 is YFSETQ. The CDR3 has 15 amino acids. Trimming left V 4 bases short and J 3 bases short, with 17 bases between. The chain's CDR3 is CASSLRGSRDYEQYF. CDR3 DNA: TGCGCCAGCAGCCTGAGGGGGAGCAGGGACTACGAGCAGTACTTC.

CDR3 DNA sequence: TGCAGTGTCCGGACTAGCGCAGAGACCCAGTACTTC. Translation: CSVRTSAETQYF. The rearrangement joins TRBV20-1 to TRBJ2-5, with 9 bases aligning to TRBD2. Trimming cost V 7 bases and J 4 bases; bases outside gene matches: 4. CDR1 and CDR2 from the germline V gene are DFQATT and SNEGSKA (reference sequence). The CDR3 spans 12 residues.

This clonotype has more than one count but fewer than ten. The chain recombines TRBV7-8 with TRBJ2-7; a weak D match, TRBD1 (6 bases). Trimming took 7 bases from V and 3 from J, leaving 19 bases between them. The CDR3 loop spans 15 amino acids. From germline, CDR1 is SGHVS and CDR2 FQNEAQ. CDR3 protein: CASITVRDNNYEQYF. CDR3 nucleotide sequence: TGTGCCAGCATCACCGTCCGGGACAACAACTACGAGCAGTACTTC.

This clonotype was seen only a few times. The V and J genes are TRBV5-1 and TRBJ1-5; D may be TRBD1 (6 bases). V gave up 5 bases and J gave up 5 bases, with 11 bases separating them. The CDR3 runs 13 residues. Per the germline V gene, CDR1 is SGHRS and CDR2 is YFSETQ. In nucleotides, the CDR3 is TGCGCCAGCAGTTCCAGGGGTGATCAGCCCCAGCATTTT. Translated, it gives CASSSRGDQPQHF.

V usage is TRBV12-3 or TRBV12-4 and J usage is TRBJ1-1; D uncertain. The CDR3 has 14 amino acids. Deletions cut 2 bases from V and 1 base from J, with 8 bases between. CDR3 in amino acids: CASSLRLGNTEAFF. CDR3 in DNA: TGTGCCAGCAGTTTAAGGCTTGGGAACACTGAAGCTTTCTTT.

The V call is TRBV12-3 or TRBV12-4, the J call TRBJ2-1; 13 bases line up with TRBD2. V was pared by 2 bases and J by 4 bases, with 8 bases of the junction left unmatched. CDR3 length equals 18 residues. CDR3 protein: CASSLILAGGPRYNEQFF. In DNA, the CDR3 is TGTGCCAGCAGTTTAATACTAGCGGGGGGGCCGAGGTACAATGAGCAGTTCTTC.

This clonotype was seen repeatedly, ten times or more. The chain is built from TRBV12-3 or TRBV12-4 and TRBJ2-2; no firm D call. Trimming removed 1 base at V and 1 base at J, with 7 bases between. The CDR3 contains 15 residues. CDR3 in DNA: TGTGCCAGCAGTTTAGGGGCAGGGAACACCGGGGAGCTGTTTTTT. This translates into CASSLGAGNTGELFF.